The 11 T cell receptor beta chains given below trace back to one sample, sequenced in a study of blood T cell repertoires in COVID-19. Profiled with immunoSEQ multiplex PCR; TCRdb holds only in-frame clones, not every one. The sample shows roughly 230,000 clones, 80% to 85% of them seen only once. What was sequenced was peripheral blood. The source is a middle-aged man with acute or convalescent COVID-19.

The V call is TRBV30, the J call TRBJ1-3, with no clear D. This CDR3 has 15 residues. Looked up from germline, CDR1 is GTSNPN and CDR2 is SVGIG (reference sequence). The ends were cut back, 0 bases at V and 3 bases at J, with 12 bases in the middle. This chain's CDR3 is CAWSVVRLDGNTIYF. The CDR3, as DNA: TGTGCCTGGAGTGTCGTGCGTCTTGATGGAAACACCATATATTTT.

The chain uses TRBV5-6 and TRBJ1-5; D call uncertain. Germline V gene data show CDR1 as SGHDT and CDR2 as YYEEEE. The V end was cut by 1 base, the J end by 0 bases, with 8 bases between. The CDR3 has 15 residues. The CDR3 bases are TGTGCCAGCAGCTTGACGACAAATAGCAATCAGCCCCAGCATTTT. Translation gives CASSLTTNSNQPQHF. The variable domain in full, completed from reference TRBV5-6 and TRBJ1-5, reads DAGVTQSPTHLIKTRGQQVTLRCSPKSGHDTVSWYQQALGQGPQFIFQYYEEEERQRGNFPDRFSGHQFPNYSSELNVNALLLGDSALYLCASSLTTNSNQPQHFGDGTRLSIL.

The chain couples TRBV19 to TRBJ1-4; perhaps TRBD1 as D (5 bases). The germline gives CDR1 LNHDA, CDR2 SQIVND (reference sequence). Between the trimmed V and J ends, which lost 6 bases and 6 bases, there was a span of 14 bases. This CDR3 contains 14 residues. As DNA, the CDR3 is TGTGCCAGTAGCTCCAGGCCCAGGGATGAAAAACTGTTTTTT. It yields the protein CASSSRPRDEKLFF.

J is TRBJ2-7 and V is TRBV29-1; the D gene is possibly TRBD1 (6 bases). The CDR3 is made up of 12 amino acids. CDR1 is SQVTM, CDR2 ANQGSEA, per germline. Trimming pared 6 bases from V and 6 bases from J, leaving 15 bases between. The CDR3 sequence: CSVRDNPGEQYF. CDR3 bases: TGCAGCGTCCGGGACAATCCGGGCGAGCAGTACTTC.

The chain is built from TRBV6-5 and TRBJ1-2; D possibly corresponds to TRBD1 (5 bases). The CDR3 spans 13 residues. Germline V gene lookup returns CDR1 MNHEY and CDR2 SVGAGI. The V end was cut by 8 bases, the J end by 4 bases, with 14 bases between. CDR3 protein: CASLFRVSYGYTF. Written as DNA, the CDR3 is TGTGCCAGCTTGTTCAGGGTGTCCTATGGCTACACCTTC.

The CDR3 bases are TGTGCCAGCAGCCTTACAGCGGGGGCGGGGTACAATGAGCAGTTCTTC. This translates into CASSLTAGAGYNEQFF. The chain carries TRBV5-5 and TRBJ2-1; TRBD2 matches 8 bases. The CDR3 runs to 16 residues. Looked up from germline, CDR1 is SGHKS and CDR2 is YYEKEE (reference sequence). J lost 4 bases, V lost 4 bases, and 10 bases had no gene match.

This clone was observed once. This sequence joins TRBV19 and TRBJ1-1, with 7 nucleotides matching TRBD1. The CDR3 is 14 residues long. J lost 5 bases, V lost 5 bases, and 8 bases had no gene match. Germline assignment: CDR1 LNHDA and CDR2 SQIVND (reference sequence). Here the CDR3 DNA reads TGTGCCAGTAGTCTGAGGGGGCAGGGGACTGAAGCTTTCTTT. This encodes CASSLRGQGTEAFF.

CDR3 residues: CASSLERREVPGELFF. The CDR3 nucleotides read TGTGCCAGCAGTTTAGAGCGGCGGGAGGTCCCCGGGGAGCTGTTTTTT. The chain couples TRBV28 to TRBJ2-2; 8 nucleotides align to TRBD2. The CDR3 is 16 amino acids. The germline V gene encodes CDR1 MDHEN and CDR2 SYDVKM. Trimming removed 2 bases from V and 6 bases from J; junction bases left unmatched: 8.

With regard to this clone: The sample has other DNA sequences that encode this CDR3 too. This chain links TRBV19 with TRBJ1-3; D might be TRBD1 (5 bases). From germline, CDR1 is LNHDA and CDR2 SQIVND (reference sequence). The CDR3 extends over 14 amino acids. Trimming shortened V by 3 bases and J by 0 bases, and 6 bases separated the two germline ends. Here the CDR3 DNA reads TGTGCCAGTAGTATGGGGGGCTCTGGAAACACCATATATTTT. This sequence encodes CASSMGGSGNTIYF.

V gene TRBV9 combines with J gene TRBJ2-7; TRBD2 agrees at 9 bases. With 3 bases clipped from V and 5 bases from J, the junction kept 3 bases outside the gene matches. This CDR3 region has 13 residues. From germline, CDR1 is SGDLS and CDR2 YYNGEE. The CDR3 bases are TGTGCCAGCAGCGCCGGGACTAGCAACGAGCAGTACTTC. Its protein product is CASSAGTSNEQYF.

V gene TRBV30 combines with J gene TRBJ2-1; tentative D call: TRBD2 (6 bases). Germline V gives CDR1 GTSNPN, CDR2 SVGIG (reference sequence). This CDR3 comprises 14 residues. The germline V and J ends were trimmed by 2 bases and 10 bases, with 18 bases remaining between them. In DNA, the CDR3 is TGTGCCTGGAGTAACGGGGGACCAAGCCTAGAGCAGTTCTTC. This translates into CAWSNGGPSLEQFF.